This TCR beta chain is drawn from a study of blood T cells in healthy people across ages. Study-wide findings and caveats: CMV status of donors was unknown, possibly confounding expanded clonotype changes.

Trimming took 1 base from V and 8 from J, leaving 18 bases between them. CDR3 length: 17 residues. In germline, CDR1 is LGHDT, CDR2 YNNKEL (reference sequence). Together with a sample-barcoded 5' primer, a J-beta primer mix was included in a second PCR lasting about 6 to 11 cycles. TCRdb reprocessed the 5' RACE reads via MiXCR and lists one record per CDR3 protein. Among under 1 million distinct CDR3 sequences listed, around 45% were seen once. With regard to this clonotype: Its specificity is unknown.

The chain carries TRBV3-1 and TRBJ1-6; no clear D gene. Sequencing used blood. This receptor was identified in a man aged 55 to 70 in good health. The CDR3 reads CASSQVIQTAFDSPLHF. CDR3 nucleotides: TGTGCCAGCAGCCAAGTCATTCAAACAGCGTTTGATTCACCCCTCCACTTT.